This T cell receptor (beta chain) was captured in a study of shared clonotypes between healthy human individuals. Germline CDR1 reads MNHEY; CDR2 reads SVGAGI. The length of the CDR3 is 15 residues. V lost 8 bases, J lost 1 base, and 17 bases lay in between. The table came from immunoSEQ multiplex PCR; TCRdb's copy has only in-frame clones and leaves some out. The sample shows about 610,000 clones, around 97% of them seen only once. This clone came up once. The clonotype was recovered from a woman aged 25-40 years in good health. The sample taken for sequencing was naive CD4+ T cells sorted from blood. Subset here: CD45RA+ positively selected. The chain has TRBV6-5 and TRBJ2-5, with D possibly being TRBD1 (6 bases). In nucleotides, the CDR3 is TGTGCCAGCCTGAGTACGGGACACAGCCAAGAGACCCAGTACTTC. This codes for CASLSTGHSQETQYF.